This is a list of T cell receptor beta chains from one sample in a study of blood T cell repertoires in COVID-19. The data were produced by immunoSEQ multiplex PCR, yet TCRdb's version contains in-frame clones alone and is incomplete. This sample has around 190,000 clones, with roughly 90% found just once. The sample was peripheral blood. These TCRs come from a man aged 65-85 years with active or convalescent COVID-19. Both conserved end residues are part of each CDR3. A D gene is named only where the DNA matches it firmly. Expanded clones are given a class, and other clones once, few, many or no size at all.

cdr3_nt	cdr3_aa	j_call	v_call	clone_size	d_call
TGTGCCAGCAGTTCCGGGGTTGGGACACCCTCGGGTGAAAAACTGTTTTTT	CASSSGVGTPSGEKLFF	TRBJ1-4	TRBV6-2/TRBV6-3	.	.
TGTGCCAGTGGACTGGGGGGTCTAACCGGGGAGCTGTTTTTT	CASGLGGLTGELFF	TRBJ2-2	TRBV19	.	.
TGTGCCAGCAGTTACCAGGGTTCTGGAAACACCATATATTTT	CASSYQGSGNTIYF	TRBJ1-3	TRBV3-1/TRBV3-2	.	.
TGTGCCAGCAGTGCGGGACAAGGCTCCTACAATGAGCAGTTCTTC	CASSAGQGSYNEQFF	TRBJ2-1	TRBV6-4	.	.
TGTGCCAGCAGTGAAGCGCTTCAAGGGGCCCAGCCCCAGCATTTT	CASSEALQGAQPQHF	TRBJ1-5	TRBV2	once	.
TGTGCCAGCAGTTCAGACAGGGGAAACACCGGGGAGCTGTTTTTT	CASSSDRGNTGELFF	TRBJ2-2	TRBV6-5	.	TRBD1
TGTGCCAGCAGTCCCACAGGGGGAGATAATTCACCCCTCCACTTT	CASSPTGGDNSPLHF	TRBJ1-6	TRBV6-5	few	TRBD1
TGTGCCAGCAGCGTGACGGGACAGGGGGTAGCTGAAGCTTTCTTT	CASSVTGQGVAEAFF	TRBJ1-1	TRBV9	.	TRBD1
TGTGCCAGCAGCCCTTCCGGAAGGGAGGGCGGTGAAAAACTGTTTTTT	CASSPSGREGGEKLFF	TRBJ1-4	TRBV7-2	.	.
TGTGCCAGTAGTCTACTTATGGACAGGATGAACACTGAAGCTTTCTTT	CASSLLMDRMNTEAFF	TRBJ1-1	TRBV19	.	TRBD1
TGTGCCAGCAGCTTAGCGCAGGTCAGGGGTCACGAGCAGTACTTC	CASSLAQVRGHEQYF	TRBJ2-7	TRBV7-9	.	.
TGTGCCAGCAGAATCAACCGAGGCTATGGCTACACCTTC	CASRINRGYGYTF	TRBJ1-2	TRBV28	.	.
TGTGCCAGCAGTTACTTCGGGAGGGAAGAGACCCAGTACTTC	CASSYFGREETQYF	TRBJ2-5	TRBV6-5	.	TRBD2
TGTGCCAGCAGCGCCCAAGGGACAGGATACCGCTCCTATAATTCACCCCTCCACTTT	CASSAQGTGYRSYNSPLHF	TRBJ1-6	TRBV11-2	once	TRBD1
TGTGCCAGCAGGCGACAGGGTTATGGCTACACCTTC	CASRRQGYGYTF	TRBJ1-2	TRBV12-3/TRBV12-4	.	TRBD1
TGCGCCAGCAGCTTGGAGCCGGGCACAGATACGCAGTATTTT	CASSLEPGTDTQYF	TRBJ2-3	TRBV5-1	.	.
TGTGCCAGCTCACCACTTGGGCACGACAATCAGCCCCAGCATTTT	CASSPLGHDNQPQHF	TRBJ1-5	TRBV18	few	.
TGCAGCGTTGAAGATCGAGGAGGGATCGGAGATGGCTACACCTTC	CSVEDRGGIGDGYTF	TRBJ1-2	TRBV29-1	.	.
TGTGCCAGCAGTTACCCTCGGGACAGCGTACCTTTC	CASSYPRDSVPF	TRBJ2-7	TRBV6-2/TRBV6-3	.	TRBD1
TGTGCCAGTAGTATAGCGGGAGGGCCGTTAGATGAGCAGTTCTTC	CASSIAGGPLDEQFF	TRBJ2-1	TRBV19	.	TRBD2
TGTGCCTGGAACCGAGGGGGCGCGAAAAATCAGCCCCAGCATTTT	CAWNRGGAKNQPQHF	TRBJ1-5	TRBV30	.	TRBD1
TGTGCCAGTAGTATAGGTCGTGGACTAGCGGGGAACTACGAGCAGTACTTC	CASSIGRGLAGNYEQYF	TRBJ2-7	TRBV19	.	TRBD2
TGTGCCAGCAGCCTGGGACAGTTCTATGGCTACACCTTC	CASSLGQFYGYTF	TRBJ1-2	TRBV11-2	.	TRBD1
TGTGCCAGCAGCCGGGACAGTCAGACTGAAGCTTTCTTT	CASSRDSQTEAFF	TRBJ1-1	TRBV6-2/TRBV6-3	few	TRBD1
TGTGCCAGCAGCTTAGATAGGACTATTGGCTACACCTTC	CASSLDRTIGYTF	TRBJ1-2	TRBV11-2	.	.
TGTGCCAGCAGCTTAGGACAGGGGGTCGATTCACCCCTCCACTTT	CASSLGQGVDSPLHF	TRBJ1-6	TRBV7-2	.	TRBD1